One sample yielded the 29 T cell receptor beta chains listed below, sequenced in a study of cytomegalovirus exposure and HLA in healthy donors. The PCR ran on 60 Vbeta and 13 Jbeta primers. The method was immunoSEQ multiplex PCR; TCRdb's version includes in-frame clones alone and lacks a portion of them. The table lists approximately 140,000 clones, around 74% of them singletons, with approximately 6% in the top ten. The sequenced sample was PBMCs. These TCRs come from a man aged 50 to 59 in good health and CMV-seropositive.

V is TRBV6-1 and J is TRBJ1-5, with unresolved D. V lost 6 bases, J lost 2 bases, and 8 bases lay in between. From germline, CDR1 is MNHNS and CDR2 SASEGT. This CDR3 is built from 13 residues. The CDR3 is CASRLTGNQPQHF. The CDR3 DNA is TGTGCCAGCAGGCTAACCGGCAATCAGCCCCAGCATTTT.

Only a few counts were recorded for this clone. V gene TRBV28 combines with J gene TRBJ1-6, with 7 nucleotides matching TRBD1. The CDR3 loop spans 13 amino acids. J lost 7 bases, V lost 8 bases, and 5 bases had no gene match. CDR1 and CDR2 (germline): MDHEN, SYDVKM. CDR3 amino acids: CASDRDLNSPLHF. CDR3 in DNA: TGTGCCAGCGACAGGGATTTAAATTCACCCCTCCACTTT. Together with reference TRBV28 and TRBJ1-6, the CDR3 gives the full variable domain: DVKVTQSSRYLVKRTGEKVFLECVQDMDHENMFWYRQDPGLGLRLIYFSYDVKMKEKGDIPEGYSVSREKKERFSLILESASTNQTSMYLCASDRDLNSPLHFGNGTRLTVT.

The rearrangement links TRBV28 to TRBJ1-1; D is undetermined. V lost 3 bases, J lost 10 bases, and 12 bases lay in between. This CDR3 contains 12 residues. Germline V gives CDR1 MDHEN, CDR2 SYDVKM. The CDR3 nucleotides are TGTGCCAGCAGTTTTTCGGGTTCGGGAGCTTTCTTT. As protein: CASSFSGSGAFF.

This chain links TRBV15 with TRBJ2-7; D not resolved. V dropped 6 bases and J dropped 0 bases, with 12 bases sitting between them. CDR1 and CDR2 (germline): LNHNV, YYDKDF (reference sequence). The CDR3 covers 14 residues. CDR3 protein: CATSNRDFSYEQYF. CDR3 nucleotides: TGTGCCACCAGTAATCGCGACTTCTCCTACGAGCAGTACTTC.

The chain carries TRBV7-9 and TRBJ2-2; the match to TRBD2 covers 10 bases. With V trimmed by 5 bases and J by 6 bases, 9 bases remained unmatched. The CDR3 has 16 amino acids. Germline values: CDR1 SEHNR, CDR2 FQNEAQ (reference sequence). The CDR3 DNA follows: TGTGCCAGCAGCCCCCGGCTAGCGGGAGTAGCCGGGGAGCTGTTTTTT. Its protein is CASSPRLAGVAGELFF.

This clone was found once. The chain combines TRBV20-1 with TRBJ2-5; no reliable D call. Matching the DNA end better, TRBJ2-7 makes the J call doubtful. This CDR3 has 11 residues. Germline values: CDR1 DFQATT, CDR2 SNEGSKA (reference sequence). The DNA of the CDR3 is TGCAGTGCTAAAGATTCCTACGAGCAGTACTTC. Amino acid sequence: CSAKDSYEQYF.

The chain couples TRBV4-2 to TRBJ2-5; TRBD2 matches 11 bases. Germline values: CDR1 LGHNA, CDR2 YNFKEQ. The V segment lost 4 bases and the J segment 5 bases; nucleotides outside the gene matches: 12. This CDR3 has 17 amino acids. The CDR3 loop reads CASSPQGLAGGRETQYF. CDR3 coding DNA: TGTGCCAGCAGCCCCCAAGGGCTAGCGGGAGGCCGGGAGACCCAGTACTTC.

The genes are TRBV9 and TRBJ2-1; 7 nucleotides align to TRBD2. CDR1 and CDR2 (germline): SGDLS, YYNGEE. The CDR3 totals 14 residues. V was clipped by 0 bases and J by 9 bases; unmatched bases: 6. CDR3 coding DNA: TGTGCCAGCAGCGTAGGGCGGGAGTTCGCTGAGCAGTTCTTC. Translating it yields CASSVGREFAEQFF.

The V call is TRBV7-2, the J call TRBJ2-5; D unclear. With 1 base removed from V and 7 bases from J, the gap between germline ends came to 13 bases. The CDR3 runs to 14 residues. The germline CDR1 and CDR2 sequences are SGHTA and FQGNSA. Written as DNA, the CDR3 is TGTGCCAGCAGCTTAGTGGCAGGCGACGGGACCCAGTACTTC. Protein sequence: CASSLVAGDGTQYF.

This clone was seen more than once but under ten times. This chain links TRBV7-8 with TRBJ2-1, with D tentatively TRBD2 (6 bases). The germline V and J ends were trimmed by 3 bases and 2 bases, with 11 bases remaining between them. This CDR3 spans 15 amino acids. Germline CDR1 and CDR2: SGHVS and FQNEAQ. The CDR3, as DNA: TGTGCCAGCAGCTTGGAGGGTAGCACCTACAATGAGCAGTTCTTC. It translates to CASSLEGSTYNEQFF.

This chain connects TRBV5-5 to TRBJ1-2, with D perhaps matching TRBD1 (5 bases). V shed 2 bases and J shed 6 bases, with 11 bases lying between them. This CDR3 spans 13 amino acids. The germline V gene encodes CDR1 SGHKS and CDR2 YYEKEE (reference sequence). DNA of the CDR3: TGTGCCAGCAGCTTAATGGGGGAGGATGGCTACACCTTC. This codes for CASSLMGEDGYTF. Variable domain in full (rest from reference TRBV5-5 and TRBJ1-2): DAGVTQSPTHLIKTRGQQVTLRCSPISGHKSVSWYQQVLGQGPQFIFQYYEKEERGRGNFPDRFSARQFPNYSSELNVNALLLGDSALYLCASSLMGEDGYTFGSGTRLTVV.

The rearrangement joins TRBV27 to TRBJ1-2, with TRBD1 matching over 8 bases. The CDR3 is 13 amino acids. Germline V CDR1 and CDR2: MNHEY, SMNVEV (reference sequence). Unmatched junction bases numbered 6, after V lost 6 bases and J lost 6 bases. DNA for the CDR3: TGTGCCAGCAGACGCACAGGGGGGGATGGCTACACCTTC. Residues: CASRRTGGDGYTF.

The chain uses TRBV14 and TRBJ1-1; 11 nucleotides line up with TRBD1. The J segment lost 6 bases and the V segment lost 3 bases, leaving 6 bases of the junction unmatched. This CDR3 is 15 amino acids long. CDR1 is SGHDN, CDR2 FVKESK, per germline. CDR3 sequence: CASSHFGQGASEAFF. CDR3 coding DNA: TGTGCCAGCAGCCACTTCGGACAGGGGGCCTCTGAAGCTTTCTTT. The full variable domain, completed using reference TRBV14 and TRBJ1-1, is EAGVTQFPSHSVIEKGQTVTLRCDPISGHDNLYWYRRVMGKEIKFLLHFVKESKQDESGMPNNRFLAERTGGTYSTLKVQPAELEDSGVYFCASSHFGQGASEAFFGQGTRLTVV.

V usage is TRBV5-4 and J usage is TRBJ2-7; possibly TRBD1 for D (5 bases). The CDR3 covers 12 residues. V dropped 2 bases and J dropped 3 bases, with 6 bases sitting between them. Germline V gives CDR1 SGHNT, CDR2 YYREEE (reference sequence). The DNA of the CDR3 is TGTGCCAGCAGCTTTGACAGCTACGAGCAGTACTTC. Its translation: CASSFDSYEQYF.

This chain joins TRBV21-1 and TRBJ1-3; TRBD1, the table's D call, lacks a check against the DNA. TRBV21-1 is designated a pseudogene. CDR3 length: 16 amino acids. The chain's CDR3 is CASSNSPGARGNTIYF. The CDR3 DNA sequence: TGTGCCAGCAGCAACTCACCAGGGGCTCGTGGAAACACCATATATTTT.

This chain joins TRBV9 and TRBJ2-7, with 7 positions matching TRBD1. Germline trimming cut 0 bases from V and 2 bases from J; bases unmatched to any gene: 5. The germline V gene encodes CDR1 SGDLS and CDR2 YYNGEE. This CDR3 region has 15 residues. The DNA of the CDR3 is TGTGCCAGCAGCGTAGGGGACAGCTGGACCTACGAGCAGTACTTC. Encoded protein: CASSVGDSWTYEQYF.

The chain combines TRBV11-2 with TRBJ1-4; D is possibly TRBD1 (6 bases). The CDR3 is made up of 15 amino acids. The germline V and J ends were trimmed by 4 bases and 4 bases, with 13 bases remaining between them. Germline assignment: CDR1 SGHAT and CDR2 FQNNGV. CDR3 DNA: TGTGCCAGCAGCTCTCGGGGGGCTTTTAATGAAAAACTGTTTTTT. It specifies CASSSRGAFNEKLFF.

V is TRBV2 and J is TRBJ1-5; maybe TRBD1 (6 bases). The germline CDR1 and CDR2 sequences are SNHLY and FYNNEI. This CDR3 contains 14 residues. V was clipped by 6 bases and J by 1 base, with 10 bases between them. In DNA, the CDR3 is TGTGCCAGCAGAGACGACAGGAGCAATCAGCCCCAGCATTTT. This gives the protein CASRDDRSNQPQHF.

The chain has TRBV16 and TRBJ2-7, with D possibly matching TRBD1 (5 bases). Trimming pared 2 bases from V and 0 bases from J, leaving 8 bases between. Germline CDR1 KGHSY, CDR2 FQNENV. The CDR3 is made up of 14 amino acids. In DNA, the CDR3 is TGTGCCAGCAGCCAAGAGACAGTCTCCTACGAGCAGTACTTC. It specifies CASSQETVSYEQYF.

Here the CDR3 reads CASSLVWGRGSADTQYF. The CDR3 nucleotides are TGTGCCAGCAGCTTAGTATGGGGCAGGGGCAGTGCAGATACGCAGTATTTT. This sequence joins TRBV7-9 and TRBJ2-3; D perhaps matches TRBD1 (6 bases). The V and J ends lost 1 base and 4 bases respectively, with 18 bases between them. The CDR3 consists of 17 residues. Per germline, CDR1 SEHNR and CDR2 FQNEAQ (reference sequence).

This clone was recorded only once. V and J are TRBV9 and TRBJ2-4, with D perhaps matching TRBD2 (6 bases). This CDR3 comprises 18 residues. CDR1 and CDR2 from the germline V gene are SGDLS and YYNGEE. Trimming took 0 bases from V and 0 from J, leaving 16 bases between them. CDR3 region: CASSVDPLAPLAKNIQYF. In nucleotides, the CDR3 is TGTGCCAGCAGCGTAGACCCCCTAGCGCCACTAGCCAAAAACATTCAGTACTTC. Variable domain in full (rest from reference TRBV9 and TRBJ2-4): DSGVTQTPKHLITATGQRVTLRCSPRSGDLSVYWYQQSLDQGLQFLIQYYNGEERAKGNILERFSAQQFPDLHSELNLSSLELGDSALYFCASSVDPLAPLAKNIQYFGAGTRLSVL.

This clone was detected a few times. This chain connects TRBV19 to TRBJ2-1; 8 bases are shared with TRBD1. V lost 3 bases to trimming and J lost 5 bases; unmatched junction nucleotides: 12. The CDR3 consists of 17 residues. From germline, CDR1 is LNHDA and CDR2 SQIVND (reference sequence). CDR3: CASSISPGGGKNNEQFF. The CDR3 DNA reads TGTGCCAGTAGTATCTCTCCAGGGGGCGGTAAAAACAATGAGCAGTTCTTC. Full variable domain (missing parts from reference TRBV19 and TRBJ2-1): DGGITQSPKYLFRKEGQNVTLSCEQNLNHDAMYWYRQDPGQGLRLIYYSQIVNDFQKGDIAEGYSVSREKKESFPLTVTSAQKNPTAFYLCASSISPGGGKNNEQFFGPGTRLTVL.

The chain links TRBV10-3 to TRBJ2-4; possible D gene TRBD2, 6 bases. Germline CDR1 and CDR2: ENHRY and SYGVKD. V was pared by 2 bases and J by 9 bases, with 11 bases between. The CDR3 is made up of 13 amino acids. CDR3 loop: CAISEGGGGIQYF. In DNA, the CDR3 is TGTGCCATCAGTGAGGGGGGAGGAGGCATTCAGTACTTC.

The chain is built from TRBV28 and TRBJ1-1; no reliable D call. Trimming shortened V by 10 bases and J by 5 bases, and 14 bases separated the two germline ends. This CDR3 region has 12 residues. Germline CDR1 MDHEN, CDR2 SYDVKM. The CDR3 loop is CATSSGGTEAFF. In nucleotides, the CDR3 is TGTGCCACCTCTTCCGGAGGGACTGAAGCTTTCTTT.

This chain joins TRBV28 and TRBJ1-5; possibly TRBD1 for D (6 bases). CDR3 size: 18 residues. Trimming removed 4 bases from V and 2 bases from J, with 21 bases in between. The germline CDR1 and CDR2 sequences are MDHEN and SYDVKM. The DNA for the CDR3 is TGTGCCAGCAGTTGGACCCTCCAACAGGGAAGGGGCAATCAGCCCCAGCATTTT. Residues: CASSWTLQQGRGNQPQHF. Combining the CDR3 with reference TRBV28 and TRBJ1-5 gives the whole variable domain DVKVTQSSRYLVKRTGEKVFLECVQDMDHENMFWYRQDPGLGLRLIYFSYDVKMKEKGDIPEGYSVSREKKERFSLILESASTNQTSMYLCASSWTLQQGRGNQPQHFGDGTRLSIL.

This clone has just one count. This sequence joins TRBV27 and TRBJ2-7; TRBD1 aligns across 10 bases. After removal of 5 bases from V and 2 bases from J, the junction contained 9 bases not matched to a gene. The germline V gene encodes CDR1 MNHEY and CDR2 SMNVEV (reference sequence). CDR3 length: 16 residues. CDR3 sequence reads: CASSLLPGQGTYEQYF. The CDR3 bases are TGTGCCAGCAGTCTCCTTCCGGGACAGGGGACCTACGAGCAGTACTTC.

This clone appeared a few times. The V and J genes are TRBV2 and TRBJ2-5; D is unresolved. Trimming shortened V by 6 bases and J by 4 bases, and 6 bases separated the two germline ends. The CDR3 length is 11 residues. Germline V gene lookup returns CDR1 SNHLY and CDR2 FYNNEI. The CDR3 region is CASSAIETQYF. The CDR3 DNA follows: TGTGCCAGCAGCGCGATAGAGACCCAGTACTTC.

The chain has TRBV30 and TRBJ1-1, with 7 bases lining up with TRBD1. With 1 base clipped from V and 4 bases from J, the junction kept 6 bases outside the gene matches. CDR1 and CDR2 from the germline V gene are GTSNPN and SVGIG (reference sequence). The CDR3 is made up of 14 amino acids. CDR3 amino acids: CAWSGGTVGTEAFF. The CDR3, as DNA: TGTGCCTGGAGTGGAGGGACAGTCGGCACTGAAGCTTTCTTT.

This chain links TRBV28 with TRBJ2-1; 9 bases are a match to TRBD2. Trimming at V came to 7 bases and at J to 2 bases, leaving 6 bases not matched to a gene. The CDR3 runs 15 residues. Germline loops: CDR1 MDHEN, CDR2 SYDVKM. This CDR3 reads CASMHPSGTYNEQFF. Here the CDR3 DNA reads TGTGCCAGCATGCACCCTAGCGGGACCTACAATGAGCAGTTCTTC.